Listed here are 6 T cell receptor beta chains from one sample, sequenced in a study of blood T cell repertoires in COVID-19. TCRdb keeps only in-frame clones here, not all; method: immunoSEQ multiplex PCR. Counted here are about 190,000 clones, 80% to 90% occurring once; the ten biggest clones make up around 21%. Sequenced input: peripheral blood. Receptor source: a human donor in a cohort sampled during active COVID-19.

The chain carries TRBV12-5 and TRBJ1-2; D perhaps matches TRBD1 (5 bases). This CDR3 has 13 amino acids. The V gene's germline CDR1 is LGHNT and CDR2 FRNRAP. Between the trimmed V and J ends, which lost 1 base and 4 bases, there was a span of 7 bases. The CDR3 loop reads CASGLGQSYGYTF. CDR3 nucleotides: TGTGCTAGTGGTTTGGGACAGAGCTATGGCTACACCTTC.

V gene TRBV4-2 combines with J gene TRBJ2-1; D remains ambiguous. Trimming took off 0 bases at V and 6 bases at J, with 9 bases between the two ends. There are 14 residues in the CDR3. Germline-derived CDR1 and CDR2 are LGHNA and YNFKEQ. CDR3 in DNA: TGTGCCAGCAGCCAAGATCCTGTCGTCAATGAGCAGTTCTTC. This translates into CASSQDPVVNEQFF.

The rearrangement links TRBV24-1 to TRBJ2-7, with D possibly matching TRBD1 (5 bases). This CDR3 has 13 residues. CDR1 is KGHDR, CDR2 SFDVKD, per germline. The V gene lost 5 bases and the J gene lost 4 bases, with 11 bases spanning the gap. The CDR3 is CATSALTGYEQYV. CDR3 coding DNA: TGTGCCACCAGTGCTCTAACAGGTTACGAGCAGTACGTC.

This chain uses TRBV5-1 with TRBJ1-3; TRBD1 might be the D (6 bases). Per the germline V gene, CDR1 is SGHRS and CDR2 is YFSETQ. The CDR3 runs 16 residues. With 0 bases removed from V and 4 bases from J, the gap between germline ends came to 14 bases. The CDR3 region is CASSLGYRVEGNTIYF. The CDR3, as DNA: TGCGCCAGCAGCTTGGGGTACAGGGTCGAAGGAAACACCATATATTTT. Full variable domain (rest looked up from reference TRBV5-1 and TRBJ1-3): KAGVTQTPRYLIKTRGQQVTLSCSPISGHRSVSWYQQTPGQGLQFLFEYFSETQRNKGNFPGRFSGRQFSNSRSEMNVSTLELGDSALYLCASSLGYRVEGNTIYFGEGSWLTVV.

The sample holds a few counts of this clone. J is TRBJ1-5 and V is TRBV27; D call uncertain. The CDR3 runs to 14 residues. In germline, CDR1 is MNHEY, CDR2 SMNVEV (reference sequence). The V end lost 7 bases, the J end lost 7 bases, and 17 bases lay between the germline ends. In nucleotides, the CDR3 is TGTGCCAGCAAAAAGGAGGGATTTATCCAGCCCCAGCATTTT. Its translation: CASKKEGFIQPQHF.

V usage is TRBV2 and J usage is TRBJ1-1; D not resolved. V lost 3 bases to trimming and J lost 8 bases, with 10 bases between them. Germline V gene sequence: CDR1 SNHLY, CDR2 FYNNEI. The CDR3 extends over 12 amino acids. CDR3 sequence (DNA): TGTGCCAGCAGTGACCCAGACTCCGAAGCTTTCTTT. Residues: CASSDPDSEAFF.